This T cell receptor beta chain was sequenced during a study of CD4 T cells in relation to SARS-CoV-2 and coronaviruses. Measured with immunoSEQ multiplex PCR; TCRdb has only the in-frame clones, and not every one. The table lists about 59,000 clones, about nine tenths of them singletons, with about 1.3% in the top ten. Findings and caveats of the study: Compared with monoreactive clones, crossreactive clones showed significantly weaker SARS-CoV-2 expansion.

The unexposed donors gave CD4+ T cells in 2011-2018, prior to COVID-19. The CDR3 covers 16 residues. Trimming removed 3 bases from V and 2 bases from J; junction bases left unmatched: 6. CDR1 WNHNN and CDR2 SYGVQD come from the germline V gene (reference sequence). This clone was counted between two and nine times. Its cognate antigen is unknown. The sequencing sample was made of memory CD4+ T cells from PBMCs. The chain links TRBV10-1 to TRBJ2-7; 11 bases are shared with TRBD2. This receptor was identified in a human donor in good health. CDR3 sequence: CASSDRLAGNPYEQYF. The CDR3 DNA sequence: TGCGCCAGCAGTGACAGACTAGCGGGGAACCCCTACGAGCAGTACTTC.